This TCR beta chain was identified during a study of T-cell reconstitution after alpha-beta-depleted transplantation in children. TCRbeta library preparation incorporated unique molecular identifiers. One entry per CDR3 protein, called by TCRdb with MiXCR from the PCR reads. The sample has over 450,000 distinct CDR3 sequences; roughly a tenth are singletons. Ten or more counts support this clonotype. Its cognate antigen is unknown. Study-wide findings and caveats: Alpha-beta T cells about two months after transplant reportedly derived from several hundred expanded graft clones. From surviving recipient T cells and thymic progenitors came the high day-60 TCRbeta diversity observed in some patients. By one year post-transplant, T-cell counts and diversity largely arose from T cells that were newly produced.

Germline assignment: CDR1 KGHDR and CDR2 SFDVKD. There are 16 residues in the CDR3. V gave up 4 bases and J gave up 8 bases; unmatched junction bases: 13. V gene TRBV24-1 combines with J gene TRBJ2-1; 7 bases are shared with TRBD2. The TCR sequence derives from a child aged 2 to 15 with inherited bone marrow failure, due to receive a stem cell transplant. The starting material was PBMCs, obtained before TCRalphabeta/CD19-depleted stem cell transplant. CDR3 sequence (DNA): TGTGCCACCAGTGACATCGAGGCGGGAGAGGCCCATGAGCAGTTCTTC. Translating it yields CATSDIEAGEAHEQFF.